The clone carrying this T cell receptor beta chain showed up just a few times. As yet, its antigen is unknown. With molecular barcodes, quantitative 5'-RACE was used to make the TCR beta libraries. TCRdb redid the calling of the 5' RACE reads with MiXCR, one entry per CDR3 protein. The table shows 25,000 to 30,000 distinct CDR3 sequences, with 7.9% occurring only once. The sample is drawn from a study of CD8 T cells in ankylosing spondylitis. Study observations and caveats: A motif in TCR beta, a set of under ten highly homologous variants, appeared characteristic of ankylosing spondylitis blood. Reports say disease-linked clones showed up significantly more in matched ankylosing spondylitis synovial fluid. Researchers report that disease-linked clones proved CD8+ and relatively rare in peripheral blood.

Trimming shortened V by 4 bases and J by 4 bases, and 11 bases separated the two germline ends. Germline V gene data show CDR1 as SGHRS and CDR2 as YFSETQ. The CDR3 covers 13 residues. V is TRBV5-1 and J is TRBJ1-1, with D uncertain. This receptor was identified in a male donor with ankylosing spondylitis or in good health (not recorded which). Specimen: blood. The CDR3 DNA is TGCGCCAGCAGCGAGCGGGCGGCCACTGAAGCTTTCTTT. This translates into CASSERAATEAFF.